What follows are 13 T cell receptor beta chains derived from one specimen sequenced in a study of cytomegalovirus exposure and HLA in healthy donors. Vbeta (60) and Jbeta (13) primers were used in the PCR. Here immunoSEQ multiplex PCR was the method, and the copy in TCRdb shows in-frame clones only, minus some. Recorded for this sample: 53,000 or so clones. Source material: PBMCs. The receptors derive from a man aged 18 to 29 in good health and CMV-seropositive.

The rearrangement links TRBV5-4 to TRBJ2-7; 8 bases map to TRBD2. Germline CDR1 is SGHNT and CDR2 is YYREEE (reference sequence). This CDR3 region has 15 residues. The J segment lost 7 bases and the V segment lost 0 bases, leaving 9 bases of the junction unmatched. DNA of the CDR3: TGTGCCAGCAGCTTGGCTAGGGGACTAGGGAAGGAGCAGTACTTC. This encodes CASSLARGLGKEQYF.

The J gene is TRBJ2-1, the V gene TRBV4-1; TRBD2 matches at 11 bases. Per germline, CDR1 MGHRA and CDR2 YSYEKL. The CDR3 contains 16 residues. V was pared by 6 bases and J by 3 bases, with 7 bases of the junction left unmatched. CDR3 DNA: TGCGCCAGCAGTCGAACCGGGACTAGCGGCTACAATGAGCAGTTCTTC. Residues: CASSRTGTSGYNEQFF.

The CDR3 nucleotides are TGTGCCAGCAGTTACTCCCGGGAGGGGGTAGATACGCAGTATTTT. Translation: CASSYSREGVDTQYF. The V and J genes are TRBV6-6 and TRBJ2-3; 8 positions match TRBD2. Germline V gives CDR1 MNHNY, CDR2 SVGAGI (reference sequence). The length of the CDR3 is 15 residues. V lost 0 bases and J lost 5; bases outside the gene matches: 4.

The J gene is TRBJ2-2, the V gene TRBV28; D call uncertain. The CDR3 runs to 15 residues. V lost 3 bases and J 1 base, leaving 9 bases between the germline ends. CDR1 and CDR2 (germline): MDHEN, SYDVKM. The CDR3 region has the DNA TGTGCCAGCAGTTTGTCTCCCTTGAACACCGGGGAGCTGTTTTTT. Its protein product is CASSLSPLNTGELFF.

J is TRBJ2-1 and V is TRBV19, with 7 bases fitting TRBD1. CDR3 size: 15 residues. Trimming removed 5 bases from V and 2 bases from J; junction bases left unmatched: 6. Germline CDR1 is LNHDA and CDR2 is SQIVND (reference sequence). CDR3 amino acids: CASSGQVLTYNEQFF. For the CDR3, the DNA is TGTGCCAGTAGTGGACAGGTTTTGACCTACAATGAGCAGTTCTTC.

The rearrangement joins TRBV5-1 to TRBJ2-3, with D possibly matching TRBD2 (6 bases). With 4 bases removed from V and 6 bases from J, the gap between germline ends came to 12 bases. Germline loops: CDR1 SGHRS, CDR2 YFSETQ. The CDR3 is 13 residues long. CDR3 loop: CASSLGTLDTQYF. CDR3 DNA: TGCGCCAGCAGCCTAGGGACTCTCGATACGCAGTATTTT.

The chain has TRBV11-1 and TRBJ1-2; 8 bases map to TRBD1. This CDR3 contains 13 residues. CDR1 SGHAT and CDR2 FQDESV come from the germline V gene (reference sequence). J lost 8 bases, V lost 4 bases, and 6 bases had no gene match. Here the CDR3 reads CASSSRTGMGYTF. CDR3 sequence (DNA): TGTGCCAGCAGCTCCAGGACAGGGATGGGCTACACCTTC.

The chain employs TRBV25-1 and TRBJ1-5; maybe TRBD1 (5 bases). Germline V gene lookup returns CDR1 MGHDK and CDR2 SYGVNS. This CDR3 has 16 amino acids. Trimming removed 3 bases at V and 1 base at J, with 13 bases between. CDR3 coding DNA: TGTGCCAGCAGTGAGGATGGGGCAAGGAGCAATCAGCCCCAGCATTTT. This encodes CASSEDGARSNQPQHF.

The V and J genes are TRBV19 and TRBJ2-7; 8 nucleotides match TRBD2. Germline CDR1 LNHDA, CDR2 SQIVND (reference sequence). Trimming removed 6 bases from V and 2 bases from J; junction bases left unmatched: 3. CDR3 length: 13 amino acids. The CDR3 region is CASSNSGTYEQYF. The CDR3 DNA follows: TGTGCCAGTAGCAATAGCGGGACCTACGAGCAGTACTTC.

The CDR3 DNA is TGTGCCAGCACCGCACCAAGGACAGGGGTTGGGGACGAGCAGTACTTC. Translating it yields CASTAPRTGVGDEQYF. The chain joins TRBV21-1 to TRBJ2-7; the listed D gene, TRBD1, was not tested against the DNA. TRBV21-1 is flagged as a pseudogene. The CDR3 loop spans 16 amino acids.

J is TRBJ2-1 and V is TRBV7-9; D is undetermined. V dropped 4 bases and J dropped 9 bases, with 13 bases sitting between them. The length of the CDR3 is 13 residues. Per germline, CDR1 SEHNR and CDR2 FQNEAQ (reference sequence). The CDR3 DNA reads TGTGCCAGCAGCTCGATAAGACACACTGAGCAGTTCTTC. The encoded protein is CASSSIRHTEQFF.

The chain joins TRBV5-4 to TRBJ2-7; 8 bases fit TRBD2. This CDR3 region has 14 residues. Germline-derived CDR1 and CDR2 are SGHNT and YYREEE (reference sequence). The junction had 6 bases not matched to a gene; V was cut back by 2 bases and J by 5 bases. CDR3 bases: TGTGCCAGCAGCTTTATGAGCGGGAGTAACGAGCAGTACTTC. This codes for CASSFMSGSNEQYF.

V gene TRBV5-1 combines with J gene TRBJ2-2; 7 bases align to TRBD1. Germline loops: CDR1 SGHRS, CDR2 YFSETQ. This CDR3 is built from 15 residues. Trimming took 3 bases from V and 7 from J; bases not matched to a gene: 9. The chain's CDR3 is CASSSTGKNIGELFF. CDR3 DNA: TGCGCCAGCAGCTCGACAGGGAAGAATATCGGGGAGCTGTTTTTT.